The text below deals with one T cell receptor (beta chain). The data were obtained in a study of blood T cell repertoires in COVID-19. Turning to the study itself: T cells, B-cell-depleted T cells, or PBMCs supplied cDNA or gDNA.

Germline V gene sequence: CDR1 LNHNV, CDR2 YYDKDF (reference sequence). The CDR3 spans 18 residues. The V gene end was trimmed by 4 bases and the J gene end by 8 bases; junction bases not matched to a gene: 17. In the source study's methods: By means of reference gene primer amplification, nucleated cell counts were estimated. The repertoire was sequenced with immunoSEQ multiplex PCR; TCRdb's copy has only in-frame clones and lacks some. The DNA gave D and trimming, while V, J and clone size come from that table. Counted here are 190,000 or so clones, approximately 88% occurring once; the ten biggest clones make up roughly 6.7%.

This rearrangement joins TRBV15 to TRBJ1-6, with 7 bases identical to TRBD1. Sequenced sample: peripheral blood. This TCR was recovered from a man aged 35 to 55 with acute or convalescent COVID-19. The DNA for the CDR3 is TGTGCCACCAGCATAAGGACAGGTCAGAGCTTACGGGATTCACCCCTCCACTTT. Encoded protein: CATSIRTGQSLRDSPLHF.